This T cell receptor (beta chain) was identified during a study of blood T cell repertoires in COVID-19. Background on the study: Samples taken during acute and convalescent COVID-19 were collected in the United States, Italy and Spain. T cells, B-cell-depleted T cells, or PBMCs supplied cDNA or gDNA.

Per the study methods: Reference gene primer amplification in the assay estimated nucleated cell counts. Generated by immunoSEQ multiplex PCR, the TCRdb table keeps only in-frame clones and is missing some. V and J calls plus clone size are reproduced from that table; the DNA served to infer D and trimming. This table has about 240,000 clones, roughly 80% appearing once. This CDR3 comprises 15 residues. Germline V gene sequence: CDR1 SGHNT, CDR2 YYREEE (reference sequence). J was trimmed by 4 bases and V by 4 bases; bases with no gene match: 9. The sample consisted of peripheral blood. The receptor's source is a woman of 80 years or more with acute or convalescent COVID-19. The rearrangement joins TRBV5-4 to TRBJ1-1; TRBD1 matches 8 bases. Written as DNA, the CDR3 is TGTGCCAGCAGCCCCTCGACAGGGGTTGGCACTGAAGCTTTCTTT. Its translation: CASSPSTGVGTEAFF. Variable domain in full (rest from reference TRBV5-4 and TRBJ1-1): ETGVTQSPTHLIKTRGQQVTLRCSSQSGHNTVSWYQQALGQGPQFIFQYYREEENGRGNFPPRFSGLQFPNYSSELNVNALELDDSALYLCASSPSTGVGTEAFFGQGTRLTVV.